The rows below give T cell receptor beta chains drawn from one sample of a study of blood T cell repertoires in COVID-19. Sequenced by immunoSEQ multiplex PCR; TCRdb stores in-frame clones only, minus some. The top ten clones hold roughly 4.2% of a sample with about 180,000 clones, approximately 88% of them seen once. Source material: peripheral blood. Receptor source: a woman in her twenties or thirties with acute or convalescent COVID-19. Both conserved end residues are part of each CDR3. The order of the fields is CDR3 DNA, CDR3 protein, J gene, V gene, clone size, D gene. A D gene is named only where the DNA matches it firmly. Clone size is given for some rows only: seen once, a few or many times, or a class if the clone is expanded.

TGCGCCAGCAGCTCAGGTCCCTTTAATGAAAAACTGTTTTTT	CASSSGPFNEKLFF	TRBJ1-4	TRBV5-1	few	NA
TGTGCCAGCAGTTACGGACTGGGCGAGCAGTACTTC	CASSYGLGEQYF	TRBJ2-7	TRBV28	NA	NA
TGTGCCAGCAGTTCACTCCTCACCGGGCCCCAGCATTTT	CASSSLLTGPQHF	TRBJ1-5	TRBV6-5	NA	NA
TGTGCCAGCAGCTTAGCCCGGGGGGCTCGGGAGCAGTTCTTC	CASSLARGAREQFF	TRBJ2-1	TRBV11-3	NA	NA
TGTGCCAGCAGCCAAGCGGGTAATGAAAAACTGTTTTTT	CASSQAGNEKLFF	TRBJ1-4	TRBV3-1/TRBV3-2	once	NA
TGTGCCAGCAGCTTGATAGGGGGCTCCTACGAGCAGTACTTC	CASSLIGGSYEQYF	TRBJ2-7	TRBV5-8	NA	NA
TGTGCCAGCAGTTTACTAAACAGGGGGGGCACCGGGGAGCTGTTTTTT	CASSLLNRGGTGELFF	TRBJ2-2	TRBV27	NA	NA
TGTGCCAGTAGTATAATCGGGATCAGGGCGGGAGGAACTACAGATACGCAGTATTTT	CASSIIGIRAGGTTDTQYF	TRBJ2-3	TRBV19	NA	TRBD2
TGTGCCAGCAGCTTGCGGCTAGCGGTAGGAACCGGGGAGCTGTTTTTT	CASSLRLAVGTGELFF	TRBJ2-2	TRBV5-8	NA	TRBD2
TGTGCCAGCAGTTTGGGCCGGAATGAAAAACTGTTTTTT	CASSLGRNEKLFF	TRBJ1-4	TRBV28	NA	NA
TGTGCCAGCAGTGAAAAGACCCGGGACTCCCTATACGAGCAGTACTTC	CASSEKTRDSLYEQYF	TRBJ2-7	TRBV6-1	NA	NA
TGTGCCGCCGTCGGGGAGGTTCGCACTGAAGCTTTCTTT	CAAVGEVRTEAFF	TRBJ1-1	TRBV11-2	NA	NA
TGTGCCAGCACCGAGCGGGAGGGAACCGGGGAGCTGTTTTTT	CASTEREGTGELFF	TRBJ2-2	TRBV11-1	NA	TRBD2
TGTGCCAGCAGACGAGCCCCGGAGGGGAACACTGAAGCTTTCTTT	CASRRAPEGNTEAFF	TRBJ1-1	TRBV6-4	few	NA
TGTGCCAGCATAGGGGGACACAATCAGCCCCAGCATTTT	CASIGGHNQPQHF	TRBJ1-5	TRBV6-5	NA	NA
TGCGCCAGCACAGGCCAGCCCCAGCATTTT	CASTGQPQHF	TRBJ1-5	TRBV10-1	NA	NA
TGTGCCAGCAGCAGGGTAGAATCAGAGACCCAGTACTTC	CASSRVESETQYF	TRBJ2-5	TRBV6-5	NA	NA
TGTGCCAGCAGCCCATCCGGGACAGCTAACACTGAAGCTTTCTTT	CASSPSGTANTEAFF	TRBJ1-1	TRBV11-2	NA	TRBD1
TGTGCCATCAGCGCGACAGGGCTGACAGGCTACACCTTC	CAISATGLTGYTF	TRBJ1-2	TRBV10-3	NA	TRBD1
TGTGCCAGCAGCGTATCCGGGACAGGGGGAGATACGCAGTATTTT	CASSVSGTGGDTQYF	TRBJ2-3	TRBV9	NA	TRBD1
TGTGCCAGCAGCCTACCCGGGGCGGGAGGAGAGACCCAGTACTTC	CASSLPGAGGETQYF	TRBJ2-5	TRBV28	NA	TRBD2
TGTGCCAGCGGTACCTTGGGAGGGGAGGATACGCAGTATTTT	CASGTLGGEDTQYF	TRBJ2-3	TRBV2	NA	TRBD2
TGTGCCAGCAGTTACTGGAGGGGCCGGAGTAATTCACCCCTCCACTTT	CASSYWRGRSNSPLHF	TRBJ1-6	TRBV6-5	NA	NA
TGCAGCGGGAGAGCAAGCTCCTACGAGCAGTACTTC	CSGRASSYEQYF	TRBJ2-7	TRBV29-1	once	NA
TGTGCCAGCCCCTCCCGGGACAGTGCTTTCTTT	CASPSRDSAFF	TRBJ1-1	TRBV2	NA	TRBD1
TGTGCCAGCAGCCAGGCGGGCTATGGCTACACCTTC	CASSQAGYGYTF	TRBJ1-2	TRBV14	NA	NA
TGTGCCAGCAGGGAAGGGACAGGGACTAACTATGGCTACACCTTC	CASREGTGTNYGYTF	TRBJ1-2	TRBV2	NA	TRBD1
TGTGCCAGCAGCTTAGATCAGGGGGAAAAACTGTTTTTT	CASSLDQGEKLFF	TRBJ1-4	TRBV11-2	NA	NA
TGTGCCAGCAGCTCGGGACTAGGCGCGGAGCTGTTTTTT	CASSSGLGAELFF	TRBJ2-2	TRBV11-2	NA	TRBD2
TGTGCCTGGAGTGAACAGGGAGGGGAGCTGTTTTTT	CAWSEQGGELFF	TRBJ2-2	TRBV30	NA	NA
TGTGCCAGCAGCCAAGACGGCGGGACTATATCCTACGAGCAGTACTTC	CASSQDGGTISYEQYF	TRBJ2-7	TRBV14	few	TRBD2
TGTGCCAGCAGCTTAATTTTGGGCGGGGGCGGCGATCAGCCCCAGCATTTT	CASSLILGGGGDQPQHF	TRBJ1-5	TRBV7-9	NA	NA
TGTGCCAGCAGCGCGCAGACTAGCTGGGAGACCCAGTACTTC	CASSAQTSWETQYF	TRBJ2-5	TRBV11-1	NA	TRBD2
TGTGCCAGCAGCCGGGAGGGGGTAGGCCCCGACAACACCATATATTTT	CASSREGVGPDNTIYF	TRBJ1-3	TRBV4-2	NA	NA
TGTGCCAGTGATCAGATCCAGGGTGGGGAAAAACTGTTTTTT	CASDQIQGGEKLFF	TRBJ1-4	TRBV6-5	NA	NA
TGTGCCACCAATCATTACCGGGACACACCACAGCCCCAGCATTTT	CATNHYRDTPQPQHF	TRBJ1-5	TRBV15	NA	NA
TGCGCCAGCAGCTTGACCTTACAGGGGAGCACTGAAGCTTTCTTT	CASSLTLQGSTEAFF	TRBJ1-1	TRBV5-1	NA	TRBD1
TGTGCCAGCAGTAATCCCGGGGACAGGAGATCATTCTTC	CASSNPGDRRSFF	TRBJ2-1	TRBV28	few	TRBD1
TGTGCCAGCAGTTTTAGCACTTCCTACGAGCAGTACTTC	CASSFSTSYEQYF	TRBJ2-7	TRBV12-3/TRBV12-4	NA	NA
TGCGCCAGCAGCTTGGTCGGACAGGACTCGGGCGAGCAGTACTTC	CASSLVGQDSGEQYF	TRBJ2-7	TRBV5-1	NA	TRBD1
TGTGCCAGCGCACAGGGGTTTGAGCAGTTCTTC	CASAQGFEQFF	TRBJ2-1	TRBV5-6	NA	TRBD1
TGTGCCAGCAGGAGACAACAGGGCGAGCAGTACTTC	CASRRQQGEQYF	TRBJ2-7	TRBV6-5	NA	NA
TGTGCCAGCAGTTCCCCCCCTACAGCACAGGCTTTCTTT	CASSSPPTAQAFF	TRBJ1-1	TRBV12-3/TRBV12-4	NA	NA
TGTGCCATCAGGCGACTAGCGGGAAGAAATGAGCAGTTCTTC	CAIRRLAGRNEQFF	TRBJ2-1	TRBV10-3	NA	TRBD2
TGTGCCAGCAGCTTTCTAACCGGGGAGCTGTTTTTT	CASSFLTGELFF	TRBJ2-2	TRBV7-9	NA	NA
TGTGCCATAATGACAACAGATACGCAGTATTTT	CAIMTTDTQYF	TRBJ2-3	TRBV10-3	NA	NA
TGTGCCAGCAGCCGTCAGGGGGCACATTATGGCTACACCTTC	CASSRQGAHYGYTF	TRBJ1-2	TRBV3-1/TRBV3-2	NA	TRBD1
TGTGCCAGCACCGTACGACTAGCGGGGGATCTCGGAGAGACCCAGTACTTC	CASTVRLAGDLGETQYF	TRBJ2-5	TRBV11-2	NA	TRBD2
TGTGCCAGCAGCTTGTTCGGGGGAGGAGGCCCCGGGGAGCTGTTTTTT	CASSLFGGGGPGELFF	TRBJ2-2	TRBV11-3	NA	NA
TGTGCCAGCAGCTCGGGCGGGAGCTTGAACGAGCAGTACTTC	CASSSGGSLNEQYF	TRBJ2-7	TRBV7-2	NA	TRBD2
TGCGCCAGCAGCTTGGACTTTCAAGATACGCAGTATTTT	CASSLDFQDTQYF	TRBJ2-3	TRBV5-1	NA	NA
TGTGCCAGCAGTTACGACAGGGGTCAGACCCAGTACTTC	CASSYDRGQTQYF	TRBJ2-5	TRBV2	NA	TRBD1
TGTGCCAGTACCCCAGCGGGAGGAAGAGAGACCCAGTACTTC	CASTPAGGRETQYF	TRBJ2-5	TRBV19	NA	TRBD2
TGTGCCAGCAGCCCCCCCGAGGGCACGCAGTTCTTC	CASSPPEGTQFF	TRBJ2-1	TRBV2	NA	NA
TGCGCCAGCAGCCCCTCCGGGACAGGGAATTCACCCCTCCACTTT	CASSPSGTGNSPLHF	TRBJ1-6	TRBV4-1	NA	TRBD1